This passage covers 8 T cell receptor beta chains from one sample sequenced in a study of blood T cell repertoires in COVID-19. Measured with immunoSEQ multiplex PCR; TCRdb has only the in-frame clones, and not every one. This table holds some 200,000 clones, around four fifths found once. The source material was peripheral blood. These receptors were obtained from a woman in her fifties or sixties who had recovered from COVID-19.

The CDR3 DNA follows: TGCGCCAGCAGCCAAGAGATGGGGACTAGCGGCCAAGAGACCCAGTACTTC. Translation: CASSQEMGTSGQETQYF. The chain is built from TRBV4-1 and TRBJ2-5, with 11 bases lining up with TRBD2. Trimming cost V 0 bases and J 1 base; bases outside gene matches: 4. Germline V gives CDR1 MGHRA, CDR2 YSYEKL. The CDR3 is made up of 17 amino acids.

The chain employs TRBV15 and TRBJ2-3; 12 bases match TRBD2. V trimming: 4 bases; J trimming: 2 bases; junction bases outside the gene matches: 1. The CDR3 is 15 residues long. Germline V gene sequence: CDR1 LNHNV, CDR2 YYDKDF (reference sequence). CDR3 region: CATSTSGGATDTQYF. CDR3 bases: TGTGCCACCAGCACTAGCGGGGGGGCCACAGATACGCAGTATTTT.

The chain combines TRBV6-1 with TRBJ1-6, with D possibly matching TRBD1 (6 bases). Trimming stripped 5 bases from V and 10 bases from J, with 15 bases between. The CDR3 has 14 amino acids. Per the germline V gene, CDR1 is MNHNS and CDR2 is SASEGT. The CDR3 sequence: CASSLQGIKSPLHF. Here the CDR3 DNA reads TGTGCCAGCAGTCTTCAGGGGATCAAATCACCCCTCCACTTT.

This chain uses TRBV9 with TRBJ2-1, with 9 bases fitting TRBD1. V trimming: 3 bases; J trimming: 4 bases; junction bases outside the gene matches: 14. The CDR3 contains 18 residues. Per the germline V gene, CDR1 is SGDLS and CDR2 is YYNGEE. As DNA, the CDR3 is TGTGCCAGCAGCGGCCGGGACAGGGCTTCGGGTTTATACAATGAGCAGTTCTTC. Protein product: CASSGRDRASGLYNEQFF.

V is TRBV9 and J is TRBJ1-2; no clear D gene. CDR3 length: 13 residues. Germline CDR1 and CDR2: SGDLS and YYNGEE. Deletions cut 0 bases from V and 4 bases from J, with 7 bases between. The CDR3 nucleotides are TGTGCCAGCAGCGTAGCCAGTACCTATGGCTACACCTTC. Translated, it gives CASSVASTYGYTF.

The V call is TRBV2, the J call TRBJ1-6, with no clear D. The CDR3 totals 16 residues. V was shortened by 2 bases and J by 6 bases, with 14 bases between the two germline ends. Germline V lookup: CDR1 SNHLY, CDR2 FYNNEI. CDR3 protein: CASSERLPGVNSPLHF. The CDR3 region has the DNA TGTGCCAGCAGTGAACGCCTCCCAGGCGTTAATTCACCCCTCCACTTT. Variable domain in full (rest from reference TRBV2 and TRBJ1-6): EPEVTQTPSHQVTQMGQEVILRCVPISNHLYFYWYRQILGQKVEFLVSFYNNEISEKSEIFDDQFSVERPDGSNFTLKIRSTKLEDSAMYFCASSERLPGVNSPLHFGNGTRLTVT.

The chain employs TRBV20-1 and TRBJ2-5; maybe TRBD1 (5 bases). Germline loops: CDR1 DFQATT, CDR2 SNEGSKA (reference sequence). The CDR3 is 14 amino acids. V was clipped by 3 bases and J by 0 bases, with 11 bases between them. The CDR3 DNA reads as TGCAGTGCTAGTACAGGCACTAACCAAGAGACCCAGTACTTC. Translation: CSASTGTNQETQYF.

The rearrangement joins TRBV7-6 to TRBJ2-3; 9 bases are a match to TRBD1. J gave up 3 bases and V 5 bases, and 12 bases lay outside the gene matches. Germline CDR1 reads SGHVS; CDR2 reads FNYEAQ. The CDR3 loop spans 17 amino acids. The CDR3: CASSPPPQGAGTDTQYF. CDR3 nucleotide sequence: TGTGCCAGCAGCCCCCCCCCACAGGGGGCTGGGACAGATACGCAGTATTTT.